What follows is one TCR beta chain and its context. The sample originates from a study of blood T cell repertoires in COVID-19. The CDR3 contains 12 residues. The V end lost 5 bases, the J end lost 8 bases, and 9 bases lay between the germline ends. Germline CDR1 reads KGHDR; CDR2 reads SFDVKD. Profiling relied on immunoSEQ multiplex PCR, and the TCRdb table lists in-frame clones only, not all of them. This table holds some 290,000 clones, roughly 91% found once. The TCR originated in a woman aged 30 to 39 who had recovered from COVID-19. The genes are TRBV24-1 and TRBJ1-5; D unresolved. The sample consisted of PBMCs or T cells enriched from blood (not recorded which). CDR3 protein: CATSATGEPQHF. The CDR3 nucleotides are TGTGCCACCAGTGCAACCGGGGAGCCCCAGCATTTT.